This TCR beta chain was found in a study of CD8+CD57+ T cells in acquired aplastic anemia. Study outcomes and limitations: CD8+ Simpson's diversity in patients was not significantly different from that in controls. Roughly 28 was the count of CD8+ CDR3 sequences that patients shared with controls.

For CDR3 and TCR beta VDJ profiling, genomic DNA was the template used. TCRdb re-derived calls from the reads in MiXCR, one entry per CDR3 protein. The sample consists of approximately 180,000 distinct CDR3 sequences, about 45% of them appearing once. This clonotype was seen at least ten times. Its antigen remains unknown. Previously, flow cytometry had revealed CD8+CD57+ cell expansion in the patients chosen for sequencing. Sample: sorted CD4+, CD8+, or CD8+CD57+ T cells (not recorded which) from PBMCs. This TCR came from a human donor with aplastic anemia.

The CDR3: CASSVGRGRSEKLFF. The CDR3 coding sequence is TGTGCCAGCAGTGTCGGCAGGGGGCGAAGTGAAAAACTGTTTTTT. The chain combines TRBV6-1 with TRBJ1-4, with 8 bases fitting TRBD1. The J segment lost 7 bases and the V segment lost 4 bases, leaving 8 bases of the junction unmatched. This CDR3 has 15 amino acids. The germline V gene encodes CDR1 MNHNS and CDR2 SASEGT.